Each of the 7 T cell receptor beta chains below was sequenced from the same sample in a study of T cell repertoires in cytomegalovirus infection. TCRdb independently ran MiXCR on the reads; one entry per CDR3 protein. The sample lists about 190,000 distinct CDR3 sequences, about 28% occurring once. Sequencing was carried out using PBMCs. The receptors were sampled from a human donor in good health (CMV status not recorded). Some clones in this sample may be carry-over from other donors' samples.

V gene TRBV7-9 combines with J gene TRBJ1-6; perhaps TRBD1 as D (5 bases). CDR3 size: 15 residues. V lost 2 bases, J lost 9 bases, and 14 bases lay in between. CDR1 is SEHNR, CDR2 FQNEAQ, per germline (reference sequence). Here the CDR3 reads CASSLKDPQGSPLHF. Here the CDR3 DNA reads TGTGCCAGCAGCTTAAAAGATCCGCAGGGTTCACCCCTCCACTTT.

This chain links TRBV12-3 or TRBV12-4 with TRBJ2-3; a weak D match, TRBD2 (5 bases). Trimming removed 5 bases from V and 4 bases from J, with 10 bases in between. The CDR3 is 13 residues long. The CDR3 loop reads CASSPGIPDTQYF. In DNA form, the CDR3 reads TGTGCCAGCAGTCCCGGGATCCCAGATACGCAGTATTTT.

This clonotype has at least ten counts. The chain links TRBV7-2 to TRBJ1-2; perhaps TRBD1 as D (6 bases). Germline loops: CDR1 SGHTA, CDR2 FQGNSA. The CDR3 has 15 amino acids. V lost 5 bases and J 4 bases, leaving 17 bases between the germline ends. CDR3 loop: CASSPFPGAGYGYTF. CDR3 in DNA: TGTGCCAGCAGCCCATTCCCGGGGGCCGGCTATGGCTACACCTTC.

This clonotype was recorded many times. The CDR3 is CASSRTGTGALGYTF. CDR3 sequence (DNA): TGTGCCAGCAGTCGCACCGGGACAGGGGCTCTTGGCTACACCTTC. This rearrangement joins TRBV12-3 or TRBV12-4 to TRBJ1-2; 10 bases map to TRBD1. With V trimmed by 5 bases and J by 7 bases, 10 bases remained unmatched. The CDR3 consists of 15 residues.

This clonotype was observed at least ten times. The chain employs TRBV7-8 and TRBJ2-1; unclear D gene. V was clipped by 3 bases and J by 8 bases, with 5 bases between them. The CDR3 is 11 residues long. Germline loops: CDR1 SGHVS, CDR2 FQNEAQ. CDR3 amino acids: CASSFGYEQFF. The CDR3 bases are TGTGCCAGCAGCTTCGGGTATGAGCAGTTCTTC.

J is TRBJ1-2 and V is TRBV5-1, with 9 bases identical to TRBD1. V dropped 3 bases and J dropped 8; count of bases not matched to a gene: 8. Per the germline V gene, CDR1 is SGHRS and CDR2 is YFSETQ. The CDR3 contains 14 residues. For the CDR3, the DNA is TGCGCCAGCAGCTCGGGACAGGGAGCTGGAGGCTACACCTTC. This encodes CASSSGQGAGGYTF. Full variable domain (outside the CDR3, taken from reference TRBV5-1 and TRBJ1-2): KAGVTQTPRYLIKTRGQQVTLSCSPISGHRSVSWYQQTPGQGLQFLFEYFSETQRNKGNFPGRFSGRQFSNSRSEMNVSTLELGDSALYLCASSSGQGAGGYTFGSGTRLTVV.

This chain uses TRBV12-3 or TRBV12-4 with TRBJ2-7; D is uncertain. V lost 5 bases to trimming and J lost 6 bases, with 17 bases between them. The CDR3 extends over 14 amino acids. The DNA of the CDR3 is TGTGCCAGCAGTCCACCGGCTACACGAGGCGAGCAGTACTTC. It codes for CASSPPATRGEQYF.